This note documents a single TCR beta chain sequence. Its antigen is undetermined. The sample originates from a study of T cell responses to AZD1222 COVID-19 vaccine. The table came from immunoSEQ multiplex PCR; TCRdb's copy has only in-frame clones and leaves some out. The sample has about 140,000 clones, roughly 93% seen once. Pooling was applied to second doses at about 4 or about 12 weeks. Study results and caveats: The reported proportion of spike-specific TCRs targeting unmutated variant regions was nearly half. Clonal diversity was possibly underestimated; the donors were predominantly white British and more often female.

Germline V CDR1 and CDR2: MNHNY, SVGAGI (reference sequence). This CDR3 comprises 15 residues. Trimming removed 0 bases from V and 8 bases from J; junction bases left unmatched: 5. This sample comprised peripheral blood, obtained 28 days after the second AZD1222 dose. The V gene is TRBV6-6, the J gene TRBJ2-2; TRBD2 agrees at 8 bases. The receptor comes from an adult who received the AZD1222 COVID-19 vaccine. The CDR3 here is CASSYSPASGGELFF. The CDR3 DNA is TGTGCCAGCAGTTACTCGCCGGCTAGCGGGGGGGAGCTGTTTTTT.